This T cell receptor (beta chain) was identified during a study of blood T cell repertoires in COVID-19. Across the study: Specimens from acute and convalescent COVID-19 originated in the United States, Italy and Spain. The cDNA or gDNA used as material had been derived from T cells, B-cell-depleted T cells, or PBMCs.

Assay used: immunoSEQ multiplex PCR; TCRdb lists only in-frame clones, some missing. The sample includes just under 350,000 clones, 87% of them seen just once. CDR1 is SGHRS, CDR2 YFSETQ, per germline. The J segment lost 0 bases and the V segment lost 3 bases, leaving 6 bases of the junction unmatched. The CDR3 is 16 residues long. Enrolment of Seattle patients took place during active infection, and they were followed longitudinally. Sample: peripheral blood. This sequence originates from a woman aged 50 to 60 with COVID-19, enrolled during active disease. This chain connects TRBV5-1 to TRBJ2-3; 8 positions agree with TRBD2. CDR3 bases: TGCGCCAGCAGCTCCACTAGCGGAATTAGCACAGATACGCAGTATTTT. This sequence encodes CASSSTSGISTDTQYF.